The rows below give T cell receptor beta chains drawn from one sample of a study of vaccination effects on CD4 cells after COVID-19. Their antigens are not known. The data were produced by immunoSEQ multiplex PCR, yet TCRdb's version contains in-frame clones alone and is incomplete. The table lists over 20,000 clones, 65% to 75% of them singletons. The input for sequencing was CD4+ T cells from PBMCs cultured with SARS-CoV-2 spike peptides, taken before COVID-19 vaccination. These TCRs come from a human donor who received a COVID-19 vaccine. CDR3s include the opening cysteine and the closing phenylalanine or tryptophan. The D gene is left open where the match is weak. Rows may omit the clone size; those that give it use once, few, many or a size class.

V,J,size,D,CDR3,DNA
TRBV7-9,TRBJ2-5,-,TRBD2,CASSFPTSGATQYF,TGTGCCAGCAGCTTTCCGACTAGCGGAGCCACCCAGTACTTC
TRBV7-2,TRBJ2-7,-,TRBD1,CASSRRQGNEQYF,TGTGCCAGCAGCAGGAGACAGGGCAACGAGCAGTACTTC
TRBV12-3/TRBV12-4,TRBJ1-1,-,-,CASSFSAGNEAFF,TGTGCCAGCAGTTTCAGCGCGGGAAATGAAGCTTTCTTT
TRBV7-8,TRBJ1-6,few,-,CASANGPPLHF,TGTGCCAGCGCTAACGGTCCACCCCTCCACTTT
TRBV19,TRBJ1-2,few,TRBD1,CASSPKTGVIEYGYTF,TGTGCCAGTAGTCCGAAGACAGGGGTTATTGAGTATGGCTACACCTTC
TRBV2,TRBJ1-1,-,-,CASSRDTEAFF,TGTGCCAGTAGCCGGGACACTGAAGCTTTCTTT
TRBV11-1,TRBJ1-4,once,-,CASSRQDTRNEKLFF,TGTGCCAGCAGCCGCCAGGACACACGTAATGAAAAACTGTTTTTT
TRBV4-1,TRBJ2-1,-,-,CASSPFEGISNEQFF,TGCGCCAGCAGCCCCTTTGAGGGGATTAGCAATGAGCAGTTCTTC
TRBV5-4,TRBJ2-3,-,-,CASSPSTDTQYF,TGTGCCAGCAGCCCTAGCACAGATACGCAGTATTTT
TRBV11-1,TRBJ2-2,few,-,CASSRTAANTGELFF,TGTGCCAGCAGCCGGACAGCCGCGAACACCGGGGAGCTGTTTTTT
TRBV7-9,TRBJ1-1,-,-,CASSLGWGGYTEAFF,TGTGCCAGCAGCCTAGGATGGGGGGGGTACACTGAAGCTTTCTTT
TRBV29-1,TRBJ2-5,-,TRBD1,CSVDRGLGETQYF,TGCAGCGTTGATAGGGGGCTTGGGGAGACCCAGTACTTC
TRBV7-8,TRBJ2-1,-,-,CASSPMRGISYNEQFF,TGTGCCAGCAGCCCTATGCGCGGAATATCCTACAATGAGCAGTTCTTC
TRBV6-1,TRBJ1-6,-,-,CASSDGGFANSPLHF,TGTGCCAGCAGTGACGGGGGATTTGCGAATTCACCCCTCCACTTT
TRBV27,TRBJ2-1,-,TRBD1,CASSLDGGGTGKVVRQFF,TGTGCCAGCAGTTTAGACGGAGGGGGGACAGGGAAGGTAGTAAGGCAGTTCTTC
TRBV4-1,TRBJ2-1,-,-,CASSLEKTEYNEQFF,TGCGCCAGCAGCCTCGAAAAAACAGAATACAATGAGCAGTTCTTC
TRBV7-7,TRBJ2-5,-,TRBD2,CASSGLAGAQYF,TGTGCCAGCAGCGGACTAGCGGGGGCCCAGTACTTC
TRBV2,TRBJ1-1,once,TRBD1,CASSQEGQGVGTEAFF,TGTGCCAGCAGTCAAGAAGGACAGGGCGTGGGTACTGAAGCTTTCTTT
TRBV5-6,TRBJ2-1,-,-,CASSLGVGQAISEQFF,TGTGCCAGCAGCTTGGGCGTCGGGCAGGCCATCTCTGAGCAGTTCTTC
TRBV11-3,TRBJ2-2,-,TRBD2,CASSLDQSGSGVTGELFF,TGTGCCAGCAGCTTAGATCAGAGCGGGAGCGGCGTCACCGGGGAGCTGTTTTTT
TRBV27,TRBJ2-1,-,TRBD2,CASRLAGGKNNEQFF,TGTGCCAGCAGATTAGCGGGAGGAAAGAACAATGAGCAGTTCTTC
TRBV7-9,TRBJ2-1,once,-,CASSLGRWGWTYNEQFF,TGTGCCAGCAGCTTAGGTCGTTGGGGCTGGACCTACAATGAGCAGTTCTTC
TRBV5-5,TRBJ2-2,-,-,CASSFWTPSNTGELFF,TGTGCCAGCAGCTTCTGGACCCCCTCGAACACCGGGGAGCTGTTTTTT
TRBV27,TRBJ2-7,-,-,CASSVGAGYEQYF,TGTGCCAGCAGTGTAGGGGCCGGGTACGAGCAGTACTTC
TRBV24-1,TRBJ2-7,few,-,CATSDPGTGNSYEQYF,TGTGCCACCAGTGACCCCGGGACTGGGAACTCCTACGAGCAGTACTTC
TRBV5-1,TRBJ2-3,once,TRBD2,CASSLVSGTTDTQYF,TGCGCCAGCAGCTTGGTTAGCGGGACCACAGATACGCAGTATTTT
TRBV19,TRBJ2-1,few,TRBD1,CASSIFGQGYDEQFF,TGTGCCAGTAGTATATTTGGACAGGGTTATGATGAGCAGTTCTTC
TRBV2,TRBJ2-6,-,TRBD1,CASSKRGRSGANVLTF,TGTGCCAGCTCAAAAAGGGGGCGCTCTGGGGCCAACGTCCTGACTTTC
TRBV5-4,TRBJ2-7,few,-,CASSLDPNLSYEQYF,TGTGCCAGCAGCTTGGATCCTAACCTCTCCTACGAGCAGTACTTC
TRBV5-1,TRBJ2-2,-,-,CASSFSGNTGELFF,TGCGCCAGCAGCTTTAGCGGGAACACCGGGGAGCTGTTTTTT
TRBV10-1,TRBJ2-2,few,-,CATQRTGDGELFF,TGCGCCACCCAAAGGACTGGTGACGGGGAGCTGTTTTTT
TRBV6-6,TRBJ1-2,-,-,CASSYGGVTNYGYTF,TGTGCCAGCAGTTACGGGGGGGTTACTAACTATGGCTACACCTTC
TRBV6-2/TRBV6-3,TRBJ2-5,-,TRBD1,CASSQGVTQYF,TGTGCCAGCAGTCAGGGGGTGACCCAGTACTTC
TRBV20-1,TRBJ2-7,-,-,CSASKMRERGEQYF,TGCAGTGCTAGTAAAATGCGGGAGAGGGGGGAGCAGTACTTC
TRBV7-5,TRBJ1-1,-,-,CVRSHSTIKRTRINTEAFF,TGTGTCAGAAGCCATAGTACGATAAAAAGGACAAGAATAAACACTGAAGCTTTCTTT
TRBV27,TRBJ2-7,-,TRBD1,CASSHGQGGYEQYF,TGTGCCAGCAGTCACGGACAGGGGGGTTACGAGCAGTACTTC
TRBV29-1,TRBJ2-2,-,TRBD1,CSVQGQGNTGELFF,TGCAGCGTTCAAGGACAGGGGAACACCGGGGAGCTGTTTTTT
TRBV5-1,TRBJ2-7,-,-,CASSATWDEQYF,TGCGCCAGCAGCGCCACCTGGGACGAGCAGTACTTC
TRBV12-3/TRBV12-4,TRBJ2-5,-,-,CASSVGRTETQYF,TGTGCCAGCAGCGTGGGACGGACGGAGACCCAGTACTTC
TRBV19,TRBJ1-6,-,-,CASSIGYRRKNSPLHF,TGTGCCAGTAGTATCGGGTATCGACGGAAGAATTCACCCCTCCACTTT
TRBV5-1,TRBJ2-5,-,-,CASSLGNEETQYF,TGCGCCAGCAGCTTGGGGAATGAAGAGACCCAGTACTTC
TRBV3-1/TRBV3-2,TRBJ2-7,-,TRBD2,CASSRTSGGSLTYEQYF,TGTGCCAGCAGCCGGACTAGCGGGGGGTCTCTTACCTACGAGCAGTACTTC
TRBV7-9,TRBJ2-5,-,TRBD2,CASSFGSGGRRETQYF,TGTGCCAGCAGCTTCGGTAGCGGGGGGAGAAGAGAGACCCAGTACTTC
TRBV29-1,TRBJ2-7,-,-,CSVATPSYEQYF,TGCAGCGTTGCGACCCCCTCCTACGAGCAGTACTTC
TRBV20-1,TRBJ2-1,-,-,CSAPRVEQFF,TGCAGTGCTCCCCGGGTTGAGCAGTTCTTC
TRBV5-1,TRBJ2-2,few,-,CASSLAGVGNTGELFF,TGCGCCAGCAGCTTGGCCGGGGTGGGCAACACCGGGGAGCTGTTTTTT
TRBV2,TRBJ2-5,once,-,CASSRGTAQETQYF,TGTGCCAGCAGTCGAGGGACGGCCCAAGAGACCCAGTACTTC
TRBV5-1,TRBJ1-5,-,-,CASRVDSNQPQHF,TGCGCCAGCAGGGTAGATAGCAATCAGCCCCAGCATTTT
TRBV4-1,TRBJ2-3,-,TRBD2,CASSQVVGTSGRQASTDTQYF,TGCGCCAGCAGCCAAGTCGTCGGGACTAGCGGGAGGCAAGCCTCTACAGATACGCAGTATTTT
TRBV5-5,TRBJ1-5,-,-,CASSFGPLTNQPQHF,TGTGCCAGCAGCTTCGGACCTCTAACCAATCAGCCCCAGCATTTT
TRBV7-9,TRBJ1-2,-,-,CASSLLDTAYGYTF,TGTGCCAGCAGCTTGCTTGACACTGCCTATGGCTACACCTTC
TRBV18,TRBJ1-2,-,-,CASSPQRINYGYTF,TGTGCCAGCTCACCCCAGAGAATCAACTATGGCTACACCTTC
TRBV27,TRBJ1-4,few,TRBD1,CASSSAGTGEKLFF,TGTGCCAGCAGTTCTGCCGGGACAGGGGAAAAACTGTTTTTT
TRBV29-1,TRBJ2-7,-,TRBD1,CSVAGTGGYEQYF,TGCAGCGTTGCCGGGACAGGTGGTTACGAGCAGTACTTC
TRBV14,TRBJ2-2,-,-,CASSHAGRTKVGELFF,TGTGCCAGCAGCCATGCAGGGAGGACTAAGGTCGGGGAGCTGTTTTTT
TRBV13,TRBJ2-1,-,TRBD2,CASSPGTSGPTYNEQFF,TGTGCCAGCAGCCCGGGGACTAGCGGGCCGACCTACAATGAGCAGTTCTTC
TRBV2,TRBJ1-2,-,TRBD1,CASILGQGIRGYTF,TGTGCCAGCATATTGGGACAGGGAATCCGGGGCTACACCTTC
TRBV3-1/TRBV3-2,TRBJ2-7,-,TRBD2,CASSRSGRANEQYF,TGTGCCAGCAGCCGTAGCGGGAGGGCTAACGAGCAGTACTTC